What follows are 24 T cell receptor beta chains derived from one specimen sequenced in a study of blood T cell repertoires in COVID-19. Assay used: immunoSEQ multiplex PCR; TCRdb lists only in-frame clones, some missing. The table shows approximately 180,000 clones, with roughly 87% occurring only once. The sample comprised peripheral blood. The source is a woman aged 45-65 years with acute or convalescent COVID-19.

The CDR3 spells CASSTAQGGWNTGELFF. CDR3 nucleotides: TGTGCCAGCAGCACGGCGCAGGGAGGCTGGAACACCGGGGAGCTGTTTTTT. The V and J genes are TRBV7-2 and TRBJ2-2; weak D call: TRBD2 (6 bases). CDR3 length equals 17 residues. V lost 5 bases and J 1 base, leaving 17 bases between the germline ends. Germline lookup yields CDR1 SGHTA and CDR2 FQGNSA.

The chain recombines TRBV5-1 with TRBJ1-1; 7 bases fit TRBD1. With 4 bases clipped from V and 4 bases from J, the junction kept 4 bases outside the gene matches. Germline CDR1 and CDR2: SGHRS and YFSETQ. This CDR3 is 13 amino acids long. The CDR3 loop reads CASSPRQGTEAFF. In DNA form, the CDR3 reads TGCGCCAGCAGCCCAAGACAGGGCACTGAAGCTTTCTTT.

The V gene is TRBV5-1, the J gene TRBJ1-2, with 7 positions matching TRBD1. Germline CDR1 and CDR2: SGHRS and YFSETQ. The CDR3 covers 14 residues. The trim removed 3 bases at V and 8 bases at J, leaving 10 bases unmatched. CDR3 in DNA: TGCGCCAGCAGCTCACTTGGGACAGAGATCGGCTACACCTTC. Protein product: CASSSLGTEIGYTF.

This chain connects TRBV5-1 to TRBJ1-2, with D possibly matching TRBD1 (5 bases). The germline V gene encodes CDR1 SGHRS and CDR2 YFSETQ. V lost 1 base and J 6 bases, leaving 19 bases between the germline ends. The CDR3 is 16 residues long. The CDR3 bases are TGCGCCAGCAGCTTGATGGGGGGAATCAAGGACAATGGCTACACCTTC. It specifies CASSLMGGIKDNGYTF.

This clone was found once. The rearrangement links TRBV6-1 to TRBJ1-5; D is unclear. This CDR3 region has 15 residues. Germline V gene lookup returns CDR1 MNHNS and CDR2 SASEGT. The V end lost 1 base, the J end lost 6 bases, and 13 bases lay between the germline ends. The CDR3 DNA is TGTGCCAGCAGTGAAGTTGGTTTCTACTCTCAGCCCCAGCATTTT. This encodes CASSEVGFYSQPQHF.

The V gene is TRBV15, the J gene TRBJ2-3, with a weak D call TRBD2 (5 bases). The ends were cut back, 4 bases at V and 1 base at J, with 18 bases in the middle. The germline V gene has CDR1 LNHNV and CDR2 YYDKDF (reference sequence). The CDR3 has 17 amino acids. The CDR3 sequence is CATSTEPGLPRTDTQYF. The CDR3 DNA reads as TGTGCCACCAGCACAGAACCCGGACTGCCTCGCACAGATACGCAGTATTTT.

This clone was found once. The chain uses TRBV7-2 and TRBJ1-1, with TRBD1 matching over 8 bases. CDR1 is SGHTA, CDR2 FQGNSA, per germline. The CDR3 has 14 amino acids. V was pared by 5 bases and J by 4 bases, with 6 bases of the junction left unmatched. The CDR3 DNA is TGTGCCAGCAGCAGAAGACAGGGGCCCACTGAAGCTTTCTTT. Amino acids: CASSRRQGPTEAFF.

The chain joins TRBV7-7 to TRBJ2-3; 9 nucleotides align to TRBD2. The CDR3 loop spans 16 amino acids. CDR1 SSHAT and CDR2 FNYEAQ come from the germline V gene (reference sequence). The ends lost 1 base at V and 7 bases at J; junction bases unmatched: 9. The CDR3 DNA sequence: TGTGCCAGCAGCTTAGTAGGCCTAGCGGGGTGGAATACGCAGTATTTT. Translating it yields CASSLVGLAGWNTQYF. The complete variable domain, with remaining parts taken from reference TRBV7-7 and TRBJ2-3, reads GAGVSQSPRYKVTKRGQDVTLRCDPISSHATLYWYQQALGQGPEFLTYFNYEAQPDKSGLPSDRFSAERPEGSISTLTIQRTEQRDSAMYRCASSLVGLAGWNTQYFGPGTRLTVL.

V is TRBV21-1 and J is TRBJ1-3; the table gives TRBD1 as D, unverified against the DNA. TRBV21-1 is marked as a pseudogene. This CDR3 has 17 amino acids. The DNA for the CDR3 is TGTGCCAGCAGCGCGATCCGGACAGGGGGCTCTGGAAACACCATATATTTT. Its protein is CASSAIRTGGSGNTIYF.

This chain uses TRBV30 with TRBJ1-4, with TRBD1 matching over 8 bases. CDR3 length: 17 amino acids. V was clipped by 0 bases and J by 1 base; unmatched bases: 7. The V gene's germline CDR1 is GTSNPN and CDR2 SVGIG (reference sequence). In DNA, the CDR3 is TGTGCCTGGAGTGTAGGAGACAGGGGAATAACTAATGAAAAACTGTTTTTT. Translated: CAWSVGDRGITNEKLFF.

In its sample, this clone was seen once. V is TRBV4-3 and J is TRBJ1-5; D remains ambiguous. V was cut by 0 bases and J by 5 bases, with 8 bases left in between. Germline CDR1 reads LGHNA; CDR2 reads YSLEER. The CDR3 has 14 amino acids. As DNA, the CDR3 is TGCGCCAGCAGCCAAGATATCCGGGATCAGCCCCAGCATTTT. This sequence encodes CASSQDIRDQPQHF.

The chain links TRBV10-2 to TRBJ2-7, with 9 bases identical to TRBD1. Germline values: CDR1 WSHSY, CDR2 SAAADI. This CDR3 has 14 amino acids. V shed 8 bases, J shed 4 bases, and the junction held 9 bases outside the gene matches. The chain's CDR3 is CASRMGQGTYEQYF. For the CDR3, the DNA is TGCGCCAGCCGCATGGGACAGGGAACTTACGAGCAGTACTTC.

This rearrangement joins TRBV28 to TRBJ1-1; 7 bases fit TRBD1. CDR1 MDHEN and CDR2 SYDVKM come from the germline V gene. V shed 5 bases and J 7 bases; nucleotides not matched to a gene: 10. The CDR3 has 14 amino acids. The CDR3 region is CASSRTDREIEAFF. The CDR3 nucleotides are TGTGCCAGCAGTCGGACAGACAGGGAGATTGAAGCTTTCTTT.

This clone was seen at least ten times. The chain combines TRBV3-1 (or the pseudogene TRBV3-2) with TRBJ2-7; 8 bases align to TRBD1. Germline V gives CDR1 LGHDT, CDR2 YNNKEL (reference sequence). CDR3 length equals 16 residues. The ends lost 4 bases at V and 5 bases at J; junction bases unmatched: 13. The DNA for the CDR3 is TGTGCCAGCAGCCGGCCCGGACAGGGAAAGGTCGACGAGCAGTACTTC. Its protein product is CASSRPGQGKVDEQYF.

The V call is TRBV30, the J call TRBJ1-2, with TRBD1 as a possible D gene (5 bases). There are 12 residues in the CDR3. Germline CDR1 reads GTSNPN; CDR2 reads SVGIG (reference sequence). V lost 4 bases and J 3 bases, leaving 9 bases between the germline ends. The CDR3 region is CAWTRGDYGYTF. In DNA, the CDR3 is TGTGCCTGGACGCGGGGGGACTATGGCTACACCTTC.

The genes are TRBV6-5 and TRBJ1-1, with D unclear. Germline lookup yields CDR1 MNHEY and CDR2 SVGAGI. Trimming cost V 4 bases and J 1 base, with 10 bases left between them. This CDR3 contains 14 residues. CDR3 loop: CASSSLPGNTEAFF. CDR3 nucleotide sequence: TGTGCCAGCAGTTCCCTTCCGGGGAACACTGAAGCTTTCTTT.

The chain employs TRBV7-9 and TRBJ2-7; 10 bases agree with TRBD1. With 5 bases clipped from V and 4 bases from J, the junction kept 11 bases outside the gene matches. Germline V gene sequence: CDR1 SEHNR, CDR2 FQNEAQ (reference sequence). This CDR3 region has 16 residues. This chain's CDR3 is CASSPSTGTGVYEQYF. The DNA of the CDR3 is TGTGCCAGCAGCCCATCGACCGGGACAGGGGTTTACGAGCAGTACTTC.

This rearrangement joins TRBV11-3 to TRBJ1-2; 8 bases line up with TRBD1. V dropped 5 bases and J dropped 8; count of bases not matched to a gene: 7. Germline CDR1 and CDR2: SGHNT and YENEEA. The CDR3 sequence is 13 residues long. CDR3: CASSTSGTGGYTF. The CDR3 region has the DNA TGTGCCAGCAGCACCTCCGGGACAGGAGGCTACACCTTC.

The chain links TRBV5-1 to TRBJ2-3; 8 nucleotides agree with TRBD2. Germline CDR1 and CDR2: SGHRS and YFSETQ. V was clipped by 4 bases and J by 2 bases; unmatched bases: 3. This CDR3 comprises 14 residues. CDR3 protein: CASSPGGSTDTQYF. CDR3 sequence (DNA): TGCGCCAGCAGCCCGGGGGGGTCCACAGATACGCAGTATTTT.

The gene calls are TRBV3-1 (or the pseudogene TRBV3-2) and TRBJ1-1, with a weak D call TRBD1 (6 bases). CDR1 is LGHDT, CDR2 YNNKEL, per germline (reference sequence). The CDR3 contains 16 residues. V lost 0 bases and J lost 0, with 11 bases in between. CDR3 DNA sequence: TGTGCCAGCAGCCAAGATTTTGGACAGTTGAACACTGAAGCTTTCTTT. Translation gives CASSQDFGQLNTEAFF.

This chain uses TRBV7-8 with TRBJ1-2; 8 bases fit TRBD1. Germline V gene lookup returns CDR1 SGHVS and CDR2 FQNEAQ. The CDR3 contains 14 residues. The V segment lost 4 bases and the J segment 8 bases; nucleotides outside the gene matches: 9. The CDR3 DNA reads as TGTGCCAGCAGCTATGGACAGGGTGCAGAAGGCTACACCTTC. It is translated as CASSYGQGAEGYTF.

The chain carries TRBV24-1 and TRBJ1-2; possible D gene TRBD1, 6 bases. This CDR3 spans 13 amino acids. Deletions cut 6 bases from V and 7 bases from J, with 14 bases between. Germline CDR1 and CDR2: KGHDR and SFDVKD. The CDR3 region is CATSTMGGLGYTF. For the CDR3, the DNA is TGTGCCACCAGTACTATGGGGGGGCTTGGCTACACCTTC.

The CDR3 DNA follows: TGTGCCAGCAGCCGGGGGGGAGCGTCGCGGGAGCTGTTTTTT. Its translation: CASSRGGASRELFF. The genes are TRBV7-8 and TRBJ2-2; 8 nucleotides match TRBD2. V dropped 5 bases and J dropped 9; count of bases not matched to a gene: 8. The CDR3 covers 14 residues. Germline V gene data show CDR1 as SGHVS and CDR2 as FQNEAQ.

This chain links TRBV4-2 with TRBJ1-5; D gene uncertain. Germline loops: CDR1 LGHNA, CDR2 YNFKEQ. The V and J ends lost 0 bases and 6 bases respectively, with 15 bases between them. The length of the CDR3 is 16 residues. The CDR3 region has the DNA TGTGCCAGCAGCCAAGATGGTCGGGGTGGTCCTCAGCCCCAGCATTTT. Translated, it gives CASSQDGRGGPQPQHF.